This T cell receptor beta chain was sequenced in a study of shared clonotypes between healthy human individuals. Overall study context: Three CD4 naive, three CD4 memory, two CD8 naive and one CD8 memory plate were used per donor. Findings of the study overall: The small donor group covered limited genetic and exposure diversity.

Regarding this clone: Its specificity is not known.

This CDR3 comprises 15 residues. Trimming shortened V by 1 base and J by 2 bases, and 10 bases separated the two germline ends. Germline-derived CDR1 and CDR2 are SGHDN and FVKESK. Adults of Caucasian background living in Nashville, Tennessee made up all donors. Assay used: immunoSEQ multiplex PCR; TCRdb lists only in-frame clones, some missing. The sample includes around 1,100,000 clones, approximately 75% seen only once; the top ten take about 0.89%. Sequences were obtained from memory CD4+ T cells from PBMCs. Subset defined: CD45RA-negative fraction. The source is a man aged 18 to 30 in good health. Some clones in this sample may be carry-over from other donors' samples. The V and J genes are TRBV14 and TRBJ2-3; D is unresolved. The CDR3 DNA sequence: TGTGCCAGCAGCCAAGGGGGTCATTACACAGATACGCAGTATTTT. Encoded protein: CASSQGGHYTDTQYF. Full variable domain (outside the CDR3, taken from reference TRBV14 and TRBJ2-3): EAGVTQFPSHSVIEKGQTVTLRCDPISGHDNLYWYRRVMGKEIKFLLHFVKESKQDESGMPNNRFLAERTGGTYSTLKVQPAELEDSGVYFCASSQGGHYTDTQYFGPGTRLTVL.